The 16 T cell receptor beta chains presented below share a single source sample, sequenced in a study of technical replicates of blood from several donors listed by TCRdb under 2017. The protocol used for the library was the immunoSEQ multiplex PCR assay. The immuneACCESS repertoire file appears here via TCRdb, limited to in-frame rearrangements. These files lack a portion of the clones; in checked studies, under half of the deficit traces to unresolved V genes, and the cause of the others is not known. The sample includes 87,000 or so clones, with about 95% observed a single time. Under 0.35% of the sample rests with the top ten. The sample was T cells isolated from PBMCs. The receptor set was obtained from a human donor in good health.

J is TRBJ2-1 and V is TRBV19, with 8 bases matching TRBD2. The CDR3 totals 15 residues. Unmatched junction bases numbered 3, after V lost 1 base and J lost 4 bases. The germline gives CDR1 LNHDA, CDR2 SQIVND (reference sequence). Written as DNA, the CDR3 is TGTGCCAGTAGTATAGGGACGGGGGGGTACAATGAGCAGTTCTTC. This codes for CASSIGTGGYNEQFF.

The chain has TRBV7-9 and TRBJ2-1; D uncertain. The germline CDR1 and CDR2 sequences are SEHNR and FQNEAQ (reference sequence). The CDR3 spans 13 residues. Trimming took off 1 base at V and 8 bases at J, with 9 bases between the two ends. The CDR3 region has the DNA TGTGCCAGCAGCTTAGATCAAACTGATGAGCAGTTCTTC. The encoded protein is CASSLDQTDEQFF.

The chain is built from TRBV6-5 and TRBJ1-4, with D uncertain. The CDR3 runs 12 residues. Trimming took 6 bases from V and 4 from J, leaving 6 bases between them. The V gene's germline CDR1 is MNHEY and CDR2 SVGAGI. Here the CDR3 DNA reads TGTGCCAGCAGCGTAAATAATGAAAAACTGTTTTTT. Translated: CASSVNNEKLFF.

J is TRBJ2-4 and V is TRBV7-8, with a tentative D call TRBD2 (6 bases). This CDR3 spans 19 amino acids. CDR1 and CDR2 from the germline V gene are SGHVS and FQNEAQ. The V and J ends lost 3 bases and 0 bases respectively, with 21 bases between them. The CDR3 spells CASSLGGGNQFLAKNIQYF. The DNA for the CDR3 is TGTGCCAGCAGCTTGGGGGGTGGTAATCAATTTCTAGCCAAAAACATTCAGTACTTC.

The CDR3 sequence: CAISGRESTDTQYF. The CDR3 region has the DNA TGTGCCATCAGTGGACGGGAGAGCACAGATACGCAGTATTTT. This chain joins TRBV10-3 and TRBJ2-3; maybe TRBD2 (6 bases). V lost 4 bases to trimming and J lost 0 bases, with 8 bases between them. The germline gives CDR1 ENHRY, CDR2 SYGVKD. The CDR3 sequence is 14 residues long.

This clone was counted once. The V gene is TRBV27, the J gene TRBJ2-1; 7 bases fit TRBD2. This CDR3 has 16 residues. CDR1 and CDR2 from the germline V gene are MNHEY and SMNVEV (reference sequence). V shed 1 base, J shed 0 bases, and the junction held 3 bases outside the gene matches. CDR3 coding DNA: TGTGCCAGCAGTTTATGGGGGGGTAGCTCCTACAATGAGCAGTTCTTC. The encoded protein is CASSLWGGSSYNEQFF.

This clone was recorded a few times. The rearrangement joins TRBV25-1 to TRBJ1-1, with D possibly matching TRBD1 (6 bases). Germline V lookup: CDR1 MGHDK, CDR2 SYGVNS. The CDR3 contains 14 residues. Trimming pared 6 bases from V and 3 bases from J, leaving 14 bases between. CDR3 bases: TGTGCCAGCAGACAAACAGGGATTGACACTGAAGCTTTCTTT. Protein product: CASRQTGIDTEAFF. The variable domain in full, completed from reference TRBV25-1 and TRBJ1-1, reads EADIYQTPRYLVIGTGKKITLECSQTMGHDKMYWYQQDPGMELHLIHYSYGVNSTEKGDLSSESTVSRIRTEHFPLTLESARPSHTSQYLCASRQTGIDTEAFFGQGTRLTVV.

This sequence joins TRBV4-1 and TRBJ1-2, with TRBD1 identical over 8 bases. CDR3 length: 15 amino acids. From germline, CDR1 is MGHRA and CDR2 YSYEKL. V lost 2 bases, J lost 4 bases, and 6 bases stayed unmatched. In DNA form, the CDR3 reads TGCGCCAGCAGCCAAAGCGACAGGGGCGCCTATGGCTACACCTTC. It translates to CASSQSDRGAYGYTF.

The chain uses TRBV9 and TRBJ1-2, with 7 positions matching TRBD1. The junction had 5 bases not matched to a gene; V was cut back by 3 bases and J by 3 bases. Germline CDR1 SGDLS, CDR2 YYNGEE. CDR3 size: 14 residues. The CDR3 protein is CASSGEDRDYGYTF. CDR3 coding DNA: TGTGCCAGCAGCGGGGAAGACAGGGACTATGGCTACACCTTC.

The CDR3 bases are TGTGCAAGTCGCCTCATTCCCCTAGCCGGAATATACGAGCAGTACTTC. Translation gives CASRLIPLAGIYEQYF. V and J are TRBV12-2 and TRBJ2-7; the table's D call of TRBD2 was not tested on the DNA. TRBV12-2 is deemed a pseudogene. The CDR3 spans 16 residues.

CDR3 protein: CASSQFGTARGELFF. CDR3 DNA: TGTGCCAGCAGCCAATTCGGGACAGCGCGTGGGGAGCTGTTTTTT. The chain employs TRBV7-3 and TRBJ2-2; 7 bases are shared with TRBD1. From germline, CDR1 is SGHTA and CDR2 FQGTGA. The CDR3 covers 15 residues. The V gene end was trimmed by 5 bases and the J gene end by 8 bases; junction bases not matched to a gene: 11.

On this clone itself: One junction end disagrees with the germline gene, perhaps due to a read error. V is TRBV7-7 and J is TRBJ2-2; TRBD2 aligns across 7 bases. The CDR3 runs 13 residues. The V gene's germline CDR1 is SSHAT and CDR2 FNYEAQ (reference sequence). The CDR3 DNA sequence: TGTGCTAGCAGCTTAAGGGAGGGCTGGGAGCTGTTTTTT. Protein product: CASSLREGWELFF.

The chain has TRBV5-1 and TRBJ2-1, with 7 bases identical to TRBD2. This CDR3 region has 17 residues. Germline assignment: CDR1 SGHRS and CDR2 YFSETQ. J lost 0 bases, V lost 7 bases, and 13 bases had no gene match. DNA of the CDR3: TGCGCCAGCTCCCATGGACCTAGCGGAGTCTCCTACAATGAGCAGTTCTTC. Amino acid sequence: CASSHGPSGVSYNEQFF. Together with reference TRBV5-1 and TRBJ2-1, the CDR3 gives the full variable domain: KAGVTQTPRYLIKTRGQQVTLSCSPISGHRSVSWYQQTPGQGLQFLFEYFSETQRNKGNFPGRFSGRQFSNSRSEMNVSTLELGDSALYLCASSHGPSGVSYNEQFFGPGTRLTVL.

This chain links TRBV15 with TRBJ1-5; TRBD1 matches at 8 bases. This CDR3 spans 15 amino acids. Germline-derived CDR1 and CDR2 are LNHNV and YYDKDF (reference sequence). The V and J ends lost 0 bases and 6 bases, in that order; junction bases with no gene match: 4. CDR3 DNA: TGTGCCACCAGCAGAGATTCGACAGGGGTTCAGCCCCAGCATTTT. It is translated as CATSRDSTGVQPQHF.

The count of this clone is one. The rearrangement links TRBV7-9 to TRBJ1-2; D is perhaps TRBD1 (6 bases). This CDR3 has 14 amino acids. The V gene's germline CDR1 is SEHNR and CDR2 FQNEAQ (reference sequence). V was trimmed by 5 bases and J by 4 bases, leaving 14 bases between them. Here the CDR3 DNA reads TGTGCCAGCAGCCCGACAGGCCTCGGCTATGGCTACACCTTC. Translating it yields CASSPTGLGYGYTF. The complete variable domain, with remaining parts taken from reference TRBV7-9 and TRBJ1-2, reads DTGVSQNPRHKITKRGQNVTFRCDPISEHNRLYWYRQTLGQGPEFLTYFQNEAQLEKSRLLSDRFSAERPKGSFSTLEIQRTEQGDSAMYLCASSPTGLGYGYTFGSGTRLTVV.

In DNA form, the CDR3 reads TGTGCCTGGAGTATCATAAGGGGGACAGGTTTTTATAATTCACCCCTCCACTTT. Residues: CAWSIIRGTGFYNSPLHF. The genes are TRBV30 and TRBJ1-6; 8 bases agree with TRBD1. Trimming took 2 bases from V and 4 from J; bases not matched to a gene: 13. CDR3 length equals 18 residues. Germline-derived CDR1 and CDR2 are GTSNPN and SVGIG (reference sequence).